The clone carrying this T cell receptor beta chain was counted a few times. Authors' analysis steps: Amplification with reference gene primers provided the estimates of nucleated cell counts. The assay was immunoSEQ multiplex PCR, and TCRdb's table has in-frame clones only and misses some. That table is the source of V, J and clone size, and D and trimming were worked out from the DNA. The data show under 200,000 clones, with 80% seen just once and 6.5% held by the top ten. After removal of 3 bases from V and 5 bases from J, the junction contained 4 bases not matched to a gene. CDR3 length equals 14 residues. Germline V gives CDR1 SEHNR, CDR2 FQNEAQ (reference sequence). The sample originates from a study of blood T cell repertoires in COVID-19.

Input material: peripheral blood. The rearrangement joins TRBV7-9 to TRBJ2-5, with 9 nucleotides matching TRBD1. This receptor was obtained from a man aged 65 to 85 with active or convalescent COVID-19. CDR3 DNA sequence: TGTGCCAGCAGCTTTACAACAGGGGGCGAGACCCAGTACTTC. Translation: CASSFTTGGETQYF.